This passage covers 18 T cell receptor beta chains from one sample sequenced in a study of T cell clones after liver transplantation. TCRdb's table, derived via immunoSEQ multiplex PCR, lists solely in-frame clones and lacks some. Of around 75,000 clones in the sample, 84% were seen once. Sequenced here: CD4+ T cells from blood, sampled about 50 months after liver transplant. The receptors originated from a human patient who received a liver transplant. T cells may partly derive from the graft donor.

The chain joins TRBV5-1 to TRBJ2-1; 9 bases agree with TRBD1. This CDR3 spans 16 amino acids. The V and J ends lost 0 bases and 5 bases, in that order; junction bases with no gene match: 6. Looked up from germline, CDR1 is SGHRS and CDR2 is YFSETQ. CDR3 in DNA: TGCGCCAGCAGCTTGGCCAGACAGGGGGTTAACAATGAGCAGTTCTTC. Protein product: CASSLARQGVNNEQFF.

CDR3 DNA sequence: TGTGCCATCAGGGGGAGCGGGGCATACAATGAGCAGTTCTTC. This encodes CAIRGSGAYNEQFF. The chain carries TRBV10-3 and TRBJ2-1, with 7 bases lining up with TRBD2. The trim removed 6 bases at V and 4 bases at J, leaving 6 bases unmatched. CDR1 is ENHRY, CDR2 SYGVKD, per germline. The CDR3 covers 14 residues.

The chain employs TRBV28 and TRBJ2-3, with D possibly being TRBD1 (6 bases). Trimming cost V 8 bases and J 6 bases, with 9 bases left between them. CDR3 length equals 11 residues. Germline CDR1 is MDHEN and CDR2 is SYDVKM. The CDR3 bases are TGTGCCAGCGGGACAAGGGATACGCAGTATTTT. Translated, it gives CASGTRDTQYF.

The table lists this clone with a count of one. The genes are TRBV4-3 and TRBJ2-5, with TRBD2 matching over 7 bases. CDR1 is LGHNA, CDR2 YSLEER, per germline. The J segment lost 1 base and the V segment lost 0 bases, leaving 11 bases of the junction unmatched. The CDR3 sequence is 18 residues long. This CDR3 reads CASSQDRGAGSFQETQYF. Here the CDR3 DNA reads TGCGCCAGCAGCCAAGATAGGGGAGCGGGGAGCTTCCAAGAGACCCAGTACTTC.

The chain is built from TRBV7-3 and TRBJ2-2; 10 positions agree with TRBD2. CDR1 and CDR2 (germline): SGHTA, FQGTGA. This CDR3 is 16 amino acids long. The V segment lost 5 bases and the J segment 5 bases; nucleotides outside the gene matches: 8. The CDR3 spells CASSLSSGGGTGELFF. CDR3 bases: TGTGCCAGCAGCCTTTCTAGCGGGGGTGGGACCGGGGAGCTGTTTTTT.

The chain links TRBV7-2 to TRBJ1-4, with 7 nucleotides matching TRBD1. The CDR3 is 15 amino acids. Germline V lookup: CDR1 SGHTA, CDR2 FQGNSA. V shed 0 bases, J shed 8 bases, and the junction held 6 bases outside the gene matches. CDR3 sequence: CASSLATGPREKLFF. As DNA, the CDR3 is TGTGCCAGCAGCTTAGCGACAGGGCCCAGGGAAAAACTGTTTTTT.

The V and J genes are TRBV18 and TRBJ2-3; TRBD2 aligns across 12 bases. The CDR3 is 18 residues long. The V gene end was trimmed by 2 bases and the J gene end by 10 bases; junction bases not matched to a gene: 16. Germline V gene sequence: CDR1 KGHSH, CDR2 LQKENI. CDR3 sequence reads: CASSPKTSGSGVRYAQYF. CDR3 nucleotides: TGTGCCAGCTCACCAAAGACTAGCGGGAGCGGAGTCAGATACGCGCAGTATTTT.

This sequence joins TRBV7-9 and TRBJ1-1; 7 nucleotides line up with TRBD1. There are 14 residues in the CDR3. Germline CDR1 SEHNR, CDR2 FQNEAQ (reference sequence). V trimming: 1 base; J trimming: 1 base; junction bases outside the gene matches: 0. In DNA form, the CDR3 reads TGTGCCAGCAGCTTAGAGGGGGCGAACACTGAAGCTTTCTTT. This translates into CASSLEGANTEAFF.

The chain combines TRBV10-3 with TRBJ1-3; D remains ambiguous. Trimming pared 3 bases from V and 0 bases from J, leaving 9 bases between. The length of the CDR3 is 15 residues. The V gene's germline CDR1 is ENHRY and CDR2 SYGVKD. The CDR3 DNA reads as TGTGCCATCAGTGAATCAGCGGACTCTGGAAACACCATATATTTT. It encodes CAISESADSGNTIYF.

The V and J genes are TRBV5-6 and TRBJ2-7; 14 nucleotides align to TRBD2. Per germline, CDR1 SGHDT and CDR2 YYEEEE. The CDR3 runs 15 residues. J gave up 6 bases and V 2 bases, and 4 bases lay outside the gene matches. CDR3 in amino acids: CASSLGTSGRSEQYF. In DNA, the CDR3 is TGTGCCAGCAGCTTAGGGACTAGCGGGAGATCCGAGCAGTACTTC.

The chain combines TRBV30 with TRBJ1-2, with TRBD1 as a possible D gene (6 bases). Per germline, CDR1 GTSNPN and CDR2 SVGIG (reference sequence). The CDR3 is 12 amino acids. The V end lost 1 base, the J end lost 10 bases, and 13 bases lay between the germline ends. The CDR3 DNA is TGTGCCTGGAGTGCCACGGGGGGGGCCTACACCTTC. Translating gives CAWSATGGAYTF.

V usage is TRBV29-1 and J usage is TRBJ2-3; 12 positions agree with TRBD2. The CDR3 is 17 residues long. Trimming at V came to 3 bases and at J to 5 bases, leaving 12 bases not matched to a gene. The germline V gene encodes CDR1 SQVTM and CDR2 ANQGSEA. For the CDR3, the DNA is TGCAGCGTTGAGGAGACTAGCGGGGGTGCAAGAGGAGATACGCAGTATTTT. Protein product: CSVEETSGGARGDTQYF.

This clone turned up a few times. The rearrangement links TRBV2 to TRBJ2-1, with a tentative D call TRBD1 (6 bases). V lost 8 bases and J lost 4, with 15 bases in between. The germline V gene encodes CDR1 SNHLY and CDR2 FYNNEI. The CDR3 runs 14 residues. The CDR3 loop is CASLQLQGYNEQFF. CDR3 in DNA: TGTGCCAGCTTACAGCTCCAGGGGTACAATGAGCAGTTCTTC.

By share, this clone ranks as medium-sized. The CDR3 nucleotides read TGTGCCAGCTCAGAAGAGGTCCAGGGGATGGGCTACACCTTC. This translates into CASSEEVQGMGYTF. This rearrangement joins TRBV18 to TRBJ1-2; possibly TRBD1 for D (6 bases). The ends were cut back, 5 bases at V and 8 bases at J, with 18 bases in the middle. The CDR3 length is 14 residues. Per the germline V gene, CDR1 is KGHSH and CDR2 is LQKENI.

The sample holds a few counts of this clone. The gene calls are TRBV4-1 and TRBJ2-3, with 7 nucleotides matching TRBD1. Trimming cost V 3 bases and J 2 bases; bases outside gene matches: 8. Germline V lookup: CDR1 MGHRA, CDR2 YSYEKL. The CDR3 is 16 residues long. Here the CDR3 DNA reads TGCGCCAGCAGCCAGCCGGGACAGTCCCACACAGATACGCAGTATTTT. This codes for CASSQPGQSHTDTQYF.

The CDR3 is CASSMRTGEGVGELFF. The CDR3 nucleotides read TGTGCCAGTAGTATGAGGACAGGGGAGGGCGTGGGGGAGCTGTTTTTT. The chain joins TRBV19 to TRBJ2-2, with 9 bases lining up with TRBD1. The CDR3 spans 16 residues. With 3 bases clipped from V and 8 bases from J, the junction kept 10 bases outside the gene matches. In germline, CDR1 is LNHDA, CDR2 SQIVND (reference sequence). The full variable domain, with the rest looked up from reference TRBV19 and TRBJ2-2, is DGGITQSPKYLFRKEGQNVTLSCEQNLNHDAMYWYRQDPGQGLRLIYYSQIVNDFQKGDIAEGYSVSREKKESFPLTVTSAQKNPTAFYLCASSMRTGEGVGELFFGEGSRLTVL.

The chain employs TRBV5-6 and TRBJ2-3, with D possibly TRBD2 on 6 matching bases. Germline V gene sequence: CDR1 SGHDT, CDR2 YYEEEE. The CDR3 covers 16 residues. Trimming removed 0 bases at V and 1 base at J, with 12 bases between. CDR3 residues: CASSLDAQRGTDTQYF. CDR3 in DNA: TGTGCCAGCAGCTTGGATGCCCAGCGGGGCACAGATACGCAGTATTTT.

This chain connects TRBV5-4 to TRBJ1-3; unclear D gene. V was clipped by 7 bases and J by 8 bases, with 7 bases between them. The CDR3 totals 10 residues. CDR1 is SGHNT and CDR2 is YYREEE in the germline V gene (reference sequence). The CDR3 DNA reads TGTGCCAGCTCTGGGGACACCATATATTTT. Protein: CASSGDTIYF.